This T cell receptor (beta chain) was found in a study of tumor T cells in aggressive B-cell lymphoma. This table comes from immunoSEQ multiplex PCR, and its TCRdb copy is limited to in-frame clones, with some not included. The table lists about 4,400 clones, approximately 84% of them singletons. Germline CDR1 LGHNA, CDR2 YSLEER. The CDR3 is made up of 13 amino acids. The V segment lost 4 bases and the J segment 6 bases; nucleotides outside the gene matches: 5. This chain uses TRBV4-3 with TRBJ1-2; 7 bases map to TRBD1. Sequencing was done on a sample of tumor tissue. The sequence was obtained from an adult with diffuse large B cell lymphoma. The DNA of the CDR3 is TGCGCCAGCAGCCCGGGACAGTACGATGGCTACACCTTC. Encoded protein: CASSPGQYDGYTF.